The 26 T cell receptor beta chains below come from one sample, sequenced in a study of blood T cell repertoires in COVID-19. Sequenced by immunoSEQ multiplex PCR; TCRdb stores in-frame clones only, minus some. The table lists roughly 220,000 clones, 86% of them singletons. The specimen was peripheral blood. The receptors originated from a man aged 25-45 years who had recovered from COVID-19.

The rearrangement uses TRBV4-2 and TRBJ1-1; tentatively, D is TRBD1 (6 bases). The CDR3 totals 16 residues. Between the trimmed V and J ends, which lost 0 bases and 5 bases, there was a span of 16 bases. CDR1 and CDR2 from the germline V gene are LGHNA and YNFKEQ. This CDR3 is CASSQDYRVLRTEAFF. The CDR3 DNA sequence: TGTGCCAGCAGCCAAGACTACAGGGTCCTGAGGACTGAAGCTTTCTTT.

The chain joins TRBV3-1 (or the pseudogene TRBV3-2) to TRBJ2-2, with D possibly TRBD2 on 6 matching bases. The CDR3 consists of 18 residues. V shed 3 bases and J shed 2 bases, with 19 bases lying between them. The germline gives CDR1 LGHDT, CDR2 YNNKEL (reference sequence). The CDR3 nucleotides are TGTGCCAGCAGCCAGTTACTACGGGGGAGTCCAAACACCGGGGAGCTGTTTTTT. It is translated as CASSQLLRGSPNTGELFF.

The rearrangement joins TRBV11-2 to TRBJ1-1; possible D gene TRBD1, 5 bases. CDR1 is SGHAT and CDR2 is FQNNGV in the germline V gene. V was shortened by 3 bases and J by 6 bases, with 17 bases between the two germline ends. This CDR3 comprises 15 residues. In DNA, the CDR3 is TGTGCCAGCAGCTTGAGTCTCTCCCAGGGCGCTGAAGCTTTCTTT. This codes for CASSLSLSQGAEAFF.

The V gene is TRBV20-1, the J gene TRBJ2-7, with D perhaps TRBD2 (6 bases). Germline CDR1 and CDR2: DFQATT and SNEGSKA (reference sequence). The length of the CDR3 is 14 residues. The V end was cut by 3 bases, the J end by 4 bases, with 16 bases between. The CDR3 here is CSASGGTLDYEQYF. The CDR3 DNA sequence: TGCAGTGCTAGTGGCGGGACCCTCGATTACGAGCAGTACTTC.

This sequence joins TRBV10-3 and TRBJ2-2; D remains unclear. CDR1 and CDR2 from the germline V gene are ENHRY and SYGVKD. V gave up 1 base and J gave up 7 bases, with 7 bases separating them. CDR3 length equals 13 residues. CDR3 nucleotide sequence: TGTGCCATCAGTGAGTTAATGAGCGGGGAGCTGTTTTTT. This translates into CAISELMSGELFF.

This chain uses TRBV5-4 with TRBJ1-2; the match to TRBD1 covers 7 bases. CDR1 and CDR2 (germline): SGHNT, YYREEE (reference sequence). The CDR3 has 16 amino acids. The V segment lost 0 bases and the J segment 6 bases; nucleotides outside the gene matches: 11. This CDR3 is CASSLGQGPTSDGYTF. The CDR3 DNA reads TGTGCCAGCAGCTTGGGACAGGGCCCCACCTCTGATGGCTACACCTTC.

V gene TRBV5-4 combines with J gene TRBJ2-5; the match to TRBD2 covers 7 bases. The CDR3 is 17 residues long. The V gene end was trimmed by 0 bases and the J gene end by 0 bases; junction bases not matched to a gene: 8. Germline V CDR1 and CDR2: SGHNT, YYREEE (reference sequence). CDR3 region: CASSLGGSGAYQETQYF. CDR3 nucleotide sequence: TGTGCCAGCAGCTTGGGGGGGAGCGGGGCCTACCAAGAGACCCAGTACTTC.

This chain links TRBV3-1 (or the pseudogene TRBV3-2) with TRBJ1-1; tentative D call: TRBD1 (6 bases). The CDR3 loop spans 16 amino acids. Germline assignment: CDR1 LGHDT and CDR2 YNNKEL (reference sequence). Trimming removed 8 bases at V and 5 bases at J, with 24 bases between. The CDR3 here is CASSPTGLDLFTEAFF. CDR3 sequence (DNA): TGTGCCAGCTCTCCGACAGGTCTGGATCTATTTACTGAAGCTTTCTTT.

The V and J genes are TRBV9 and TRBJ1-1; D is possibly TRBD1 (5 bases). This CDR3 contains 12 residues. Germline V gives CDR1 SGDLS, CDR2 YYNGEE. V lost 2 bases and J 7 bases, leaving 9 bases between the germline ends. The CDR3 region is CASSVAGVEAFF. As DNA, the CDR3 is TGTGCCAGCAGCGTGGCGGGGGTTGAAGCTTTCTTT.

J is TRBJ2-2 and V is TRBV7-2; tentatively, D is TRBD2 (5 bases). Trimming shortened V by 5 bases and J by 6 bases, and 13 bases separated the two germline ends. Germline V gene data show CDR1 as SGHTA and CDR2 as FQGNSA. The length of the CDR3 is 14 residues. The CDR3 loop reads CASSQITRAGELFF. The CDR3 DNA is TGTGCCAGCAGCCAAATAACGAGGGCCGGGGAGCTGTTTTTT.

Notes on this clone: The same CDR3 can be traced to other DNA sequences in this sample. CDR3 amino acids: CASSLARGEQYF. Written as DNA, the CDR3 is TGTGCCAGCAGCTTAGCGAGGGGGGAGCAGTACTTC. This sequence joins TRBV7-6 and TRBJ2-7; D is perhaps TRBD1 (6 bases). The CDR3 covers 12 residues. In germline, CDR1 is SGHVS, CDR2 FNYEAQ. The germline V and J ends were trimmed by 0 bases and 7 bases, with 7 bases remaining between them.

The chain uses TRBV11-3 and TRBJ2-7, with D possibly TRBD1 on 6 matching bases. The CDR3 is made up of 15 amino acids. Trimming pared 5 bases from V and 2 bases from J, leaving 16 bases between. CDR1 is SGHNT, CDR2 YENEEA, per germline. Written as DNA, the CDR3 is TGTGCCAGCAGCCTAGGGACACTACCTACCTACGAGCAGTACTTC. Translating gives CASSLGTLPTYEQYF.

The gene calls are TRBV6-5 and TRBJ2-3; a weak D match, TRBD2 (5 bases). The CDR3 has 13 residues. Trimming removed 6 bases at V and 5 bases at J, with 12 bases between. The germline gives CDR1 MNHEY, CDR2 SVGAGI. The CDR3 sequence: CASSYAGGDTQYF. The CDR3 DNA follows: TGTGCCAGCAGCTATGCAGGAGGAGATACGCAGTATTTT.

The chain carries TRBV11-3 and TRBJ1-4, with D possibly matching TRBD1 (5 bases). The CDR3 consists of 15 residues. Looked up from germline, CDR1 is SGHNT and CDR2 is YENEEA. V was trimmed by 2 bases and J by 3 bases, leaving 10 bases between them. CDR3 sequence: CASSLRRGPNEKLFF. Written as DNA, the CDR3 is TGTGCCAGCAGCTTACGAAGGGGCCCTAATGAAAAACTGTTTTTT.

This chain connects TRBV11-3 to TRBJ2-7, with 10 bases aligning to TRBD1. This CDR3 contains 15 residues. Germline trimming cut 5 bases from V and 5 bases from J; bases unmatched to any gene: 9. The germline V gene has CDR1 SGHNT and CDR2 YENEEA. CDR3 sequence (DNA): TGTGCCAGCAGCCCCGCCGGGACAGGGGTAGACGAGCAGTACTTC. The encoded protein is CASSPAGTGVDEQYF.

The J gene is TRBJ2-6, the V gene TRBV18, with 8 bases lining up with TRBD1. Germline V gives CDR1 KGHSH, CDR2 LQKENI. The CDR3 runs to 17 residues. The V and J ends lost 3 bases and 4 bases, in that order; junction bases with no gene match: 8. CDR3 nucleotide sequence: TGTGCCAGCTCACCTCCCATACAGGGGGACGGGGCCAACGTCCTGACTTTC. Protein: CASSPPIQGDGANVLTF.

This clone was observed a few times. This chain uses TRBV19 with TRBJ2-7, with TRBD1 identical over 7 bases. V was clipped by 3 bases and J by 3 bases; unmatched bases: 5. Germline V CDR1 and CDR2: LNHDA, SQIVND (reference sequence). CDR3 length equals 14 residues. The CDR3 loop reads CASSIGTAYYEQYF. Here the CDR3 DNA reads TGTGCCAGTAGTATCGGGACAGCCTACTACGAGCAGTACTTC.

This chain uses TRBV19 with TRBJ1-5, with TRBD1 matching over 7 bases. The CDR3 spans 16 residues. Losses at the gene ends were 6 bases for V and 0 bases for J; bases not matched to a gene: 8. CDR1 LNHDA and CDR2 SQIVND come from the germline V gene (reference sequence). CDR3 region: CASRHPGTASNQPQHF. CDR3 bases: TGTGCCAGTAGACACCCCGGGACAGCTAGCAATCAGCCCCAGCATTTT.

The chain is built from TRBV3-1 (or the pseudogene TRBV3-2) and TRBJ2-1; 10 nucleotides match TRBD1. CDR1 LGHDT and CDR2 YNNKEL come from the germline V gene (reference sequence). CDR3 length: 16 amino acids. V lost 0 bases, J lost 4 bases, and 3 bases stayed unmatched. The CDR3 protein is CASSQERDRGYNEQFF. DNA for the CDR3: TGTGCCAGCAGCCAAGAAAGGGACAGGGGATACAATGAGCAGTTCTTC.

The chain uses TRBV6-6 and TRBJ1-4, with TRBD1 identical over 8 bases. Trimming cost V 2 bases and J 5 bases; bases outside gene matches: 4. The CDR3 covers 15 residues. Germline CDR1 and CDR2: MNHNY and SVGAGI (reference sequence). The DNA for the CDR3 is TGTGCCAGCAGTTACACAAGGACAGGGAATGAAAAACTGTTTTTT. This codes for CASSYTRTGNEKLFF.

The genes are TRBV29-1 and TRBJ1-2; no firm D call. The ends were cut back, 2 bases at V and 0 bases at J, with 4 bases in the middle. The CDR3 consists of 12 residues. Germline V CDR1 and CDR2: SQVTM, ANQGSEA. The CDR3 DNA follows: TGCAGCGTTGAACCAGCTAACTATGGCTACACCTTC. Translation: CSVEPANYGYTF.

The rearrangement uses TRBV19 and TRBJ1-2, with 10 bases that match TRBD1. The CDR3 is 15 amino acids. J gave up 8 bases and V 7 bases, and 13 bases lay outside the gene matches. In germline, CDR1 is LNHDA, CDR2 SQIVND (reference sequence). The CDR3 nucleotides read TGTGCCAGTATCGGCCCCATGGGACAGGGGATGGGCTACACCTTC. This gives the protein CASIGPMGQGMGYTF. Supplemented by reference TRBV19 and TRBJ1-2, the full variable domain reads DGGITQSPKYLFRKEGQNVTLSCEQNLNHDAMYWYRQDPGQGLRLIYYSQIVNDFQKGDIAEGYSVSREKKESFPLTVTSAQKNPTAFYLCASIGPMGQGMGYTFGSGTRLTVV.

The V gene is TRBV4-3, the J gene TRBJ1-5; D may be TRBD1 (6 bases). V lost 3 bases and J 6 bases, leaving 12 bases between the germline ends. The germline CDR1 and CDR2 sequences are LGHNA and YSLEER. This CDR3 is 14 amino acids long. The CDR3 sequence: CASSQGKGGQPQHF. Written as DNA, the CDR3 is TGCGCCAGCAGCCAGGGAAAAGGGGGTCAGCCCCAGCATTTT.

J is TRBJ2-3 and V is TRBV7-2; TRBD2 is a possible D gene (6 bases). V was cut by 1 base and J by 9 bases, with 11 bases left in between. The CDR3 consists of 13 residues. Germline V CDR1 and CDR2: SGHTA, FQGNSA. The DNA of the CDR3 is TGTGCCAGCAGCTTAGAGGAGGGGCTGACGCAGTATTTT. It is translated as CASSLEEGLTQYF.

This chain connects TRBV19 to TRBJ1-2; the D is unclear. The CDR3 has 11 residues. The V gene's germline CDR1 is LNHDA and CDR2 SQIVND (reference sequence). V was shortened by 3 bases and J by 8 bases, with 7 bases between the two germline ends. CDR3 sequence (DNA): TGTGCCAGTAGTATGGGGAGGGGCTACACCTTC. Translating gives CASSMGRGYTF.

The chain joins TRBV27 to TRBJ1-1, with TRBD1 matching 7 bases. The CDR3 length is 14 residues. Germline-derived CDR1 and CDR2 are MNHEY and SMNVEV (reference sequence). Trimming took 4 bases from V and 2 from J; bases not matched to a gene: 4. CDR3 DNA sequence: TGTGCCAGCAGTTGGTACAGGGGAAACACTGAAGCTTTCTTT. It codes for CASSWYRGNTEAFF.